This TCR beta chain was profiled in a study of regulatory T cells in long-lasting Graves disease. Trimming pared 5 bases from V and 0 bases from J, leaving 11 bases between. The germline gives CDR1 DFQATT, CDR2 SNEGSKA (reference sequence). CDR3 length equals 15 residues. The study's findings and limits: For persistent Graves' patients, TCR diversity was lower than for newly diagnosed ones. Comparison showed that persistent patients shared more public clonotypes (2,741) than new patients (approximately 870).

Many counts were recorded for this clonotype. Its matching antigen is unknown. Documented time point: persistent/refractory GD, antithyroid drugs over 5 years with positive TRAb. The TCR library was made from RNA extracted from PBMCs. Patients met American Thyroid Association criteria for Graves' disease. For TCR beta, libraries came from iRepertoire HTBI primers and Arm-PCR of CDR3 regions. MiXCR was run by TCRdb on the multiplex PCR reads, yielding one entry per CDR3 protein. The profile covers under 450,000 distinct CDR3 sequences, with 20% to 25% appearing a single time and approximately 30% taken by the ten largest.

The source material was peripheral blood mononuclear cells (PBMCs), sampled when the disease was refractory, from a patient treated with antithyroid drugs. The V call is TRBV20-1, the J call TRBJ1-6; D call uncertain. The receptor's source is a woman aged 40-49 years with Graves disease. CDR3 amino acids: CSASGWSSYNSPLHF. CDR3 in DNA: TGCAGTGCTTCAGGCTGGAGCTCCTATAATTCACCCCTCCACTTT.